Included here is one T cell receptor (beta chain) sequence, with context. Trimming took 2 bases from V and 2 from J, leaving 13 bases between them. CDR1 and CDR2 (germline): GTSNPN, SVGIG (reference sequence). There are 14 residues in the CDR3. The data were obtained in a study of cytomegalovirus exposure and HLA in healthy donors. On the study more broadly: One earlier analysis, a look at approximately 190 million T cells, found 100 million to 130 million unique TCR beta sequences.

The PCR used 60 Vbeta and 13 Jbeta primers. Sequencing was performed with immunoSEQ multiplex PCR; in TCRdb, only in-frame clones are kept and a portion is missing. This table has around 33,000 clones, over 90% appearing once. The V and J genes are TRBV30 and TRBJ2-7, with D maybe TRBD1 (6 bases). The sequence derives from a young woman in good health and CMV-seronegative. Sequences were obtained from PBMCs. CDR3 protein: CAWSPQTGTYEQYF. The CDR3 coding sequence is TGTGCCTGGAGTCCACAGACAGGCACCTACGAGCAGTACTTC.